This T cell receptor (beta chain) was identified during a study of blood T cell repertoires in COVID-19. TCRdb keeps only in-frame clones here, not all; method: immunoSEQ multiplex PCR. The data hold fewer than 200,000 clones, with around 72% observed a single time. CDR1 and CDR2 from the germline V gene are MNHEY and SMNVEV (reference sequence). The CDR3 is 15 amino acids. V lost 3 bases, J lost 4 bases, and 7 bases stayed unmatched. Sequencing used peripheral blood. The chain recombines TRBV27 with TRBJ1-2; TRBD1 aligns across 8 bases. The source is a woman over 75 with acute or convalescent COVID-19. The CDR3 nucleotides read TGTGCCAGCAGTTTTTTCGGGACAGGCGCCTATGGCTACACCTTC. It yields the protein CASSFFGTGAYGYTF.